A selection of T cell receptor beta chains follows, all from one sample in a study of shared clonotypes between healthy human individuals. The method was immunoSEQ multiplex PCR; TCRdb's version includes in-frame clones alone and lacks a portion of them. Altogether roughly 500,000 clones are present, roughly 80% being singletons, with the ten largest covering around 11%. The sequenced material came from PBMCs. Receptor source: a middle-aged woman in good health. Some clones in this sample may be carry-over from other donors' samples. Both conserved end residues are trimmed from each CDR3. Fields, in order: D gene, V gene, CDR3 protein. D genes are given only for firm matches.

D: -; V: TRBV25-1; CDR3: ASSDESNIQY
D: -; V: TRBV27; CDR3: ASSFNPTRGWGYT
D: -; V: TRBV11-2; CDR3: ASSLGGVGIRKTQY
D: -; V: TRBV29-1; CDR3: SVLKLRQTTYEQY
D: -; V: TRBV2; CDR3: ASTLNEKLF
D: -; V: TRBV7-3; CDR3: ASSVTGGGELF
D: -; V: TRBV2; CDR3: ASSDDRYSDEQY
D: -; V: TRBV4-2; CDR3: ASSQVSANTGELF
D: -; V: TRBV19; CDR3: ASNTVNTEAF
D: -; V: TRBV7-2; CDR3: ASSPGDYSNQPQH
D: -; V: TRBV27; CDR3: ASSDMNTEAF
D: TRBD2; V: TRBV19; CDR3: ASSTTSGRGSYNEQF
D: -; V: TRBV28; CDR3: ASSPPAAYEQY
D: -; V: TRBV5-4; CDR3: ASSLDKYGYT
D: TRBD1; V: TRBV11-2; CDR3: ASSVDRATNEKLF
D: -; V: TRBV28; CDR3: ASSFGLGKGSGELF
D: TRBD2; V: TRBV5-6; CDR3: ASSGTSGSTDTQY
D: TRBD1; V: TRBV2; CDR3: ASSEARVQGAVGNTIY
D: -; V: TRBV5-1; CDR3: ASSSQPSSGANVLT
D: -; V: TRBV4-2; CDR3: ASSPIGGGNPYEQY
D: -; V: TRBV7-3; CDR3: ASSLGHINTEAF
D: -; V: TRBV4-3; CDR3: ASSQDSNQPQH
D: -; V: TRBV4-3; CDR3: ASSDPGTPYGYT
D: TRBD2; V: TRBV4-1; CDR3: ASGREPYNEQF
D: -; V: TRBV30; CDR3: AWSWQGNYGYT
D: -; V: TRBV30; CDR3: AWSGASYNSPLH
D: TRBD2; V: TRBV6-5; CDR3: ASSQSGSSHNEQF
D: -; V: TRBV7-2; CDR3: ASSLAGTAYGYT
D: -; V: TRBV18; CDR3: ASSPVGSGANVLT
D: -; V: TRBV28; CDR3: ATNLPGTGAF
D: TRBD1; V: TRBV5-1; CDR3: ASSAGTGATEAF
D: -; V: TRBV4-1; CDR3: ATAPVLSNQPQH
D: TRBD1; V: TRBV25-1; CDR3: ASEPGQRNTGELF
D: -; V: TRBV9; CDR3: ASSDSFAGELF
D: TRBD1; V: TRBV7-9; CDR3: ASSGTGGGEKLF
D: TRBD2; V: TRBV19; CDR3: ASSIPGGGGYNEQF
D: -; V: TRBV5-1; CDR3: ASSFSGATGELF
D: -; V: TRBV18; CDR3: ASSPSDRTRGYT
D: -; V: TRBV5-1; CDR3: ASSSDPSYNEQF
D: -; V: TRBV6-1; CDR3: ASSELAGTSTDTQY
D: -; V: TRBV5-5; CDR3: ASSPTGQNTEAF
D: -; V: TRBV4-1; CDR3: ASSQDGARPADGELF
D: TRBD1; V: TRBV6-4; CDR3: ASSDLFSTGVNEQF
D: TRBD1; V: TRBV7-9; CDR3: ASSLGQGPRHEQY
D: -; V: TRBV27; CDR3: ASSPNGGELF
D: -; V: TRBV7-9; CDR3: ATRERERRKLF